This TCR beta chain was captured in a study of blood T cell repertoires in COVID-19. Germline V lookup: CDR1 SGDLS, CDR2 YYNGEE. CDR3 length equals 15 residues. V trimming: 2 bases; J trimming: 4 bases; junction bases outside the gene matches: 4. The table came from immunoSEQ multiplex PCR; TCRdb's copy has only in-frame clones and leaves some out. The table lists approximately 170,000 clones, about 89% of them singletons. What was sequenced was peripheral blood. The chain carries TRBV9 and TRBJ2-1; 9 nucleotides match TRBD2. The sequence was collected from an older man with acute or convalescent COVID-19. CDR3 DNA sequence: TGTGCCAGCAGCGTGGCTAGCGGGACGTACAATGAGCAGTTCTTC. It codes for CASSVASGTYNEQFF.